This TCR beta chain was obtained from a study of blood T cell repertoires in COVID-19. Study context: Samples came from the United States, Italy and Spain, spanning acute and convalescent COVID-19. Sample material is recorded as cDNA or gDNA derived from T cells, B-cell-depleted T cells, or PBMCs.

Per the original data handling: For nucleated cells, counts were estimated from reference gene primer amplification. Libraries were prepared by immunoSEQ multiplex PCR; TCRdb keeps only in-frame clonotypes and omits some of them. V and J calls and clone size are as listed in that table; D and trimming were resolved from the DNA. The table records approximately 260,000 clones, around 84% of them present only once. All enrollees were about 18 to 89 years old and from around 25 US areas. Germline V gene data show CDR1 as MDHEN and CDR2 as SYDVKM. The ends lost 8 bases at V and 0 bases at J; junction bases unmatched: 11. The CDR3 consists of 18 residues.

The chain carries TRBV28 and TRBJ2-6, with 9 bases aligning to TRBD1. The receptor's source is a man aged 25-45 years with acute COVID-19. Material for sequencing was PBMCs or T cells enriched from blood (not recorded which). CDR3 coding DNA: TGTGCCAGCGGGCTAAAGGGACAGGGATTCTCTGGGGCCAACGTCCTGACTTTC. Translating it yields CASGLKGQGFSGANVLTF.